This T cell receptor beta chain was profiled in a study of T cell responses to AZD1222 COVID-19 vaccine. Turning to the study itself: Pooling was applied to second doses at about 4 or about 12 weeks. Study-wide results and caveats: Repertoire collection took place solely once the T cell response had peaked. Donors were mostly white British, more females; clonal diversity possibly underestimated. Two doses of AZD1222 preceded a rise in Spike-specific TCR breadth and depth.

Clones were sequenced by immunoSEQ multiplex PCR, and TCRdb holds only the in-frame ones, with some missing. The sample has a few hundred thousand clones; more than 80% are singletons. V dropped 0 bases and J dropped 2 bases, with 10 bases sitting between them. The CDR3 is 15 amino acids. Germline lookup yields CDR1 KGHSH and CDR2 LQKENI. This clone was seen only a few times. Its matching antigen is unknown. This specimen was peripheral blood, taken on day 0 of AZD1222 vaccination. The clonotype comes from an adult in good health. This chain joins TRBV18 and TRBJ1-1; tentatively, D is TRBD1 (5 bases). CDR3: CASSPPGGANTEAFF. For the CDR3, the DNA is TGTGCCAGCTCACCACCCGGGGGAGCAAACACTGAAGCTTTCTTT.